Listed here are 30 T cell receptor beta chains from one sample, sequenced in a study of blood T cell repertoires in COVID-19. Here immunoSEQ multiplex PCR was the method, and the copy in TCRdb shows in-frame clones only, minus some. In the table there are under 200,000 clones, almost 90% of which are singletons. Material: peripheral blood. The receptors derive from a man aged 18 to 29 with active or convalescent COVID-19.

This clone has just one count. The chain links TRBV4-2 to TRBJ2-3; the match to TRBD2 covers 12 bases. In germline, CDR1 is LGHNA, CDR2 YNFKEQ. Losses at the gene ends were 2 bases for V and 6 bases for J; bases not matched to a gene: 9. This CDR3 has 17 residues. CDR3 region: CASSQTSGGPPGDTQYF. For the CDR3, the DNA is TGTGCCAGCAGCCAAACTAGCGGGGGGCCCCCTGGGGATACGCAGTATTTT.

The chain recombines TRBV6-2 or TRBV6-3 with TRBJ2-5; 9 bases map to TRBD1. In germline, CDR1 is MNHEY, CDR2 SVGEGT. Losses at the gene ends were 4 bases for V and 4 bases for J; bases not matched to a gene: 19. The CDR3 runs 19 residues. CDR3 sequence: CASSSPGSTGGDYSETQYF. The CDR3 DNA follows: TGTGCCAGCAGTTCCCCCGGCTCAACAGGGGGCGATTATTCAGAGACCCAGTACTTC.

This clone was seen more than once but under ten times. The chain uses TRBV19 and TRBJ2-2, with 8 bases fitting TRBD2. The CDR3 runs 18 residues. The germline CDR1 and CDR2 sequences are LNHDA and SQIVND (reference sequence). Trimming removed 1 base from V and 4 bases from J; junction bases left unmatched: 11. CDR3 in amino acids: CASSIVATGLAGTGELFF. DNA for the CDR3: TGTGCCAGTAGTATAGTCGCCACGGGGCTAGCGGGCACCGGGGAGCTGTTTTTT.

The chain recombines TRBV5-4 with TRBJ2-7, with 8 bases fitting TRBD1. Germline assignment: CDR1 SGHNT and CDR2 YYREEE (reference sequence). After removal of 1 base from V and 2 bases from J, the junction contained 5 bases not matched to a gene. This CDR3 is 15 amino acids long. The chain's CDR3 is CASSLKGTGAYEQYF. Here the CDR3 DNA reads TGTGCCAGCAGCTTGAAGGGGACAGGAGCCTACGAGCAGTACTTC.

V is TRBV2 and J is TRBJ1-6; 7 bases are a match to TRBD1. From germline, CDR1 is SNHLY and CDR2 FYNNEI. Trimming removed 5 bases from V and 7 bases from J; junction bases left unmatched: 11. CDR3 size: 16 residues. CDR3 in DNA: TGTGCCAGCAGTCCTACCCAGACAGGGATGAATTCACCCCTCCACTTT. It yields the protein CASSPTQTGMNSPLHF. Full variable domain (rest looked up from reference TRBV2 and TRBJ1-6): EPEVTQTPSHQVTQMGQEVILRCVPISNHLYFYWYRQILGQKVEFLVSFYNNEISEKSEIFDDQFSVERPDGSNFTLKIRSTKLEDSAMYFCASSPTQTGMNSPLHFGNGTRLTVT.

The CDR3 here is CASSLDGGTYEQYF. CDR3 DNA sequence: TGTGCCAGCAGCTTAGATGGGGGCACCTACGAGCAGTACTTC. The V gene is TRBV7-2, the J gene TRBJ2-7; D is perhaps TRBD1 (6 bases). Trimming took off 1 base at V and 2 bases at J, with 9 bases between the two ends. This CDR3 spans 14 amino acids. Germline assignment: CDR1 SGHTA and CDR2 FQGNSA.

DNA of the CDR3: TGCAGCGGTGACAGGGGGATGGATGAGCAGTTCTTC. It specifies CSGDRGMDEQFF. The chain combines TRBV29-1 with TRBJ2-1; 9 nucleotides line up with TRBD1. V lost 7 bases to trimming and J lost 8 bases; unmatched junction nucleotides: 6. Germline loops: CDR1 SQVTM, CDR2 ANQGSEA. This CDR3 has 12 residues.

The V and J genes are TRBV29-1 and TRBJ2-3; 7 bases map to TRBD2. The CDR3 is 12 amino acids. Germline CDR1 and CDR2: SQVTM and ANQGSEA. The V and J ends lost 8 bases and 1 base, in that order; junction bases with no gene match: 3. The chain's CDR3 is CSLREGTDTQYF. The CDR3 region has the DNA TGCAGCCTACGGGAGGGCACAGATACGCAGTATTTT.

This CDR3 reads CAWSRDRVGYTF. Here the CDR3 DNA reads TGTGCCTGGAGCCGGGACAGGGTTGGCTACACCTTC. The chain combines TRBV30 with TRBJ1-2; 9 nucleotides agree with TRBD1. This CDR3 has 12 residues. Germline V gene lookup returns CDR1 GTSNPN and CDR2 SVGIG (reference sequence). The ends lost 3 bases at V and 7 bases at J; junction bases unmatched: 3.

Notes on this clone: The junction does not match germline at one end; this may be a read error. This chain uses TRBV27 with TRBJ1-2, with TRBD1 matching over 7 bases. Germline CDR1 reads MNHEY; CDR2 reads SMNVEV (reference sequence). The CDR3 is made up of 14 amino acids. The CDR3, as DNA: TGTGCCAGCAGTCTATCGACAGGGCCTTATGGCTACACCTTC. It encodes CASSLSTGPYGYTF.

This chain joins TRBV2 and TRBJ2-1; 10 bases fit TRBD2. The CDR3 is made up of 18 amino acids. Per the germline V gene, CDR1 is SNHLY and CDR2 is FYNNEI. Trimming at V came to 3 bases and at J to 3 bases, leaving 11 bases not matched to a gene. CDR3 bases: TGTGCCAGCAGTGACCCGCTAGCGGGGGACAGTGACTACAATGAGCAGTTCTTC. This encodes CASSDPLAGDSDYNEQFF.

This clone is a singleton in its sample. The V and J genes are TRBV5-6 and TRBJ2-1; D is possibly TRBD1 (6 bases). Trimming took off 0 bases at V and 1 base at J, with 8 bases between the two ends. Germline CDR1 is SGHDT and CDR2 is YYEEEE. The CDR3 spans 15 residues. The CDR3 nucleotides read TGTGCCAGCAGCTTGGACAGGGCTTCCTACAATGAGCAGTTCTTC. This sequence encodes CASSLDRASYNEQFF.

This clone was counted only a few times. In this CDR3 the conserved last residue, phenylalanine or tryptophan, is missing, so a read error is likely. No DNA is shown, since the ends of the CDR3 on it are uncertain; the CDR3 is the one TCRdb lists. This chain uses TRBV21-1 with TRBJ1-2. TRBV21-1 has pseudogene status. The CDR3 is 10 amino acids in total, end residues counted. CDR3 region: CASSPNPGGG.

CDR3: CASIDARNEQFF. The CDR3 coding sequence is TGCGCCAGCATCGATGCGAGAAATGAGCAGTTCTTC. This chain joins TRBV10-2 and TRBJ2-1, with unresolved D. The V end was cut by 7 bases, the J end by 7 bases, with 11 bases between. This CDR3 is built from 12 residues. Looked up from germline, CDR1 is WSHSY and CDR2 is SAAADI.

The DNA of the CDR3 is TGTGCCAGTAGTACCCAGGGGACAGGCGGGACCATATATTTT. This gives the protein CASSTQGTGGTIYF. The chain is built from TRBV19 and TRBJ1-3; 8 bases map to TRBD1. Germline loops: CDR1 LNHDA, CDR2 SQIVND (reference sequence). V lost 4 bases to trimming and J lost 10 bases; unmatched junction nucleotides: 9. The CDR3 has 14 amino acids.

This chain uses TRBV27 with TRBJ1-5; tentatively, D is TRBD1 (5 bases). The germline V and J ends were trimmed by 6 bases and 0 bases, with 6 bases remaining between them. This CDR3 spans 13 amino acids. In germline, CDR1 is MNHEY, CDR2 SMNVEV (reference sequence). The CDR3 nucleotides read TGTGCCAGCAGGACAGATAGCAATCAGCCCCAGCATTTT. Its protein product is CASRTDSNQPQHF.

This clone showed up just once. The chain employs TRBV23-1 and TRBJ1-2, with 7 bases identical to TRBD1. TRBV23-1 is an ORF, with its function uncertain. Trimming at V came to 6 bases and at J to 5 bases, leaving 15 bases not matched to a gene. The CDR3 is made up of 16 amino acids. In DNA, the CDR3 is TGCGCCAGCAGGGGAAGAGGGACAGACAACTTGTATGGCTACACCTTC. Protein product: CASRGRGTDNLYGYTF.

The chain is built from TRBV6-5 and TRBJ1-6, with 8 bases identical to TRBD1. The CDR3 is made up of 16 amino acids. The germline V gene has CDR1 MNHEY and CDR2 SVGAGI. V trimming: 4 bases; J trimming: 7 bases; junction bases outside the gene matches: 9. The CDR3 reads CASSFDRQGWNSPLHF. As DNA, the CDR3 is TGTGCCAGCAGTTTCGACAGACAGGGGTGGAATTCACCCCTCCACTTT.

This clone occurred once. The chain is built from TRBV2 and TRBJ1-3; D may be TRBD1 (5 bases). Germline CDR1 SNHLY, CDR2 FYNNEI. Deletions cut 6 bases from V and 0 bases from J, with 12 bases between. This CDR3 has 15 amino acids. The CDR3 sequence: CASRVTGLSGNTIYF. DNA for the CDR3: TGTGCCAGCAGGGTAACAGGCCTCTCTGGAAACACCATATATTTT. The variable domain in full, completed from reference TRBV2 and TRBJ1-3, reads EPEVTQTPSHQVTQMGQEVILRCVPISNHLYFYWYRQILGQKVEFLVSFYNNEISEKSEIFDDQFSVERPDGSNFTLKIRSTKLEDSAMYFCASRVTGLSGNTIYFGEGSWLTVV.

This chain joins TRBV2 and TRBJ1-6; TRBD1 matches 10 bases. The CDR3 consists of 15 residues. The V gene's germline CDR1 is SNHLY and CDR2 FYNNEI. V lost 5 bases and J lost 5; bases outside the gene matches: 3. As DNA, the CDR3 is TGTGCCAGCAGTTTCGGACAGGGGGATAATTCACCCCTCCACTTT. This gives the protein CASSFGQGDNSPLHF.

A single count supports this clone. In nucleotides, the CDR3 is TGTGCCAGCACTAATACTACGGGGGGCTATGGCTACACCTTC. This encodes CASTNTTGGYGYTF. The rearrangement joins TRBV19 to TRBJ1-2; D is perhaps TRBD1 (5 bases). This CDR3 contains 14 residues. Deletions cut 9 bases from V and 4 bases from J, with 18 bases between. Germline CDR1 LNHDA, CDR2 SQIVND (reference sequence).

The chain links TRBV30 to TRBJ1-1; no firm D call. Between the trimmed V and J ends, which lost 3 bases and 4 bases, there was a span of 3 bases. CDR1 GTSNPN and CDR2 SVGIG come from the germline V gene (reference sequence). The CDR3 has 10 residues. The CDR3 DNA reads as TGTGCCTGGAGGGCCACTGAAGCTTTCTTT. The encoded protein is CAWRATEAFF.

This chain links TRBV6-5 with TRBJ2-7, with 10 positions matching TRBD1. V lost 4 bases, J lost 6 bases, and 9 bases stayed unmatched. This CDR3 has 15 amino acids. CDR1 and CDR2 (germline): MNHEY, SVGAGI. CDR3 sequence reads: CASSSSGTGVREQYF. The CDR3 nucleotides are TGTGCCAGCAGTTCCTCCGGGACAGGGGTTCGCGAGCAGTACTTC.

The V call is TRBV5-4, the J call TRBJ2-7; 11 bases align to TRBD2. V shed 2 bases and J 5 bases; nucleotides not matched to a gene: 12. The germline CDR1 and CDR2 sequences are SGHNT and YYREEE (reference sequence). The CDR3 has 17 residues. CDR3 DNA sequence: TGTGCCAGCAGCTTCCCCGGGACTAGCGGAGCCCCGGACGAGCAGTACTTC. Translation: CASSFPGTSGAPDEQYF.

The DNA of the CDR3 is TGTGCCAGCAGATCAACAGGAGCCTACGAGCAGTACTTC. Its protein is CASRSTGAYEQYF. The chain combines TRBV12-3 or TRBV12-4 with TRBJ2-7; the D gene is possibly TRBD1 (5 bases). The length of the CDR3 is 13 residues. Deletions cut 6 bases from V and 2 bases from J, with 11 bases between.

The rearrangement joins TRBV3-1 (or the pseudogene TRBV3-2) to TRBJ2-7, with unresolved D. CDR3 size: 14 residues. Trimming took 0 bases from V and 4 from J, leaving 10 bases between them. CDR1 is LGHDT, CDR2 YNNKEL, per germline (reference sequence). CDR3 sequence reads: CASSQEAGPYEQYF. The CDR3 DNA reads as TGTGCCAGCAGCCAAGAGGCAGGCCCATACGAGCAGTACTTC.

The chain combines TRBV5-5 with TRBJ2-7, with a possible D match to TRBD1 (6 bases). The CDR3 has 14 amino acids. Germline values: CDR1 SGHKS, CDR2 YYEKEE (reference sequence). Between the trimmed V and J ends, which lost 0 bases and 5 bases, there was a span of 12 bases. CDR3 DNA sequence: TGTGCCAGCAGCTTGGTGCCAGGGGTAAACGAGCAGTACTTC. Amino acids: CASSLVPGVNEQYF.

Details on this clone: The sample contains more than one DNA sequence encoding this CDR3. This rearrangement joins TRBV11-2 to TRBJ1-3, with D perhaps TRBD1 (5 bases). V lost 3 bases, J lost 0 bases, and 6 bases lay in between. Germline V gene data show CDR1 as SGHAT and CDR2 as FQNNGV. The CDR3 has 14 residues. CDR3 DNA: TGTGCCAGCAGCTTGACAGTCTCTGGAAACACCATATATTTT. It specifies CASSLTVSGNTIYF.

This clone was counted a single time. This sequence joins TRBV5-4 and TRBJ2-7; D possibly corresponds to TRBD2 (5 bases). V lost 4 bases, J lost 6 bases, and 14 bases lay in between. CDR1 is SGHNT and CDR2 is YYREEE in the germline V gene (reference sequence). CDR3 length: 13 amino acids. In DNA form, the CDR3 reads TGTGCCAGCAGCACTCCGGCACGGGGCGAGCAGTACTTC. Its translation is CASSTPARGEQYF.

The CDR3 loop reads CASSPTPGQGTHEQYF. DNA of the CDR3: TGCGCCAGCAGCCCCACTCCGGGACAGGGAACCCACGAGCAGTACTTC. The V and J genes are TRBV5-1 and TRBJ2-7, with TRBD1 matching 9 bases. With 4 bases clipped from V and 5 bases from J, the junction kept 13 bases outside the gene matches. The CDR3 loop spans 16 amino acids. Germline CDR1 reads SGHRS; CDR2 reads YFSETQ.